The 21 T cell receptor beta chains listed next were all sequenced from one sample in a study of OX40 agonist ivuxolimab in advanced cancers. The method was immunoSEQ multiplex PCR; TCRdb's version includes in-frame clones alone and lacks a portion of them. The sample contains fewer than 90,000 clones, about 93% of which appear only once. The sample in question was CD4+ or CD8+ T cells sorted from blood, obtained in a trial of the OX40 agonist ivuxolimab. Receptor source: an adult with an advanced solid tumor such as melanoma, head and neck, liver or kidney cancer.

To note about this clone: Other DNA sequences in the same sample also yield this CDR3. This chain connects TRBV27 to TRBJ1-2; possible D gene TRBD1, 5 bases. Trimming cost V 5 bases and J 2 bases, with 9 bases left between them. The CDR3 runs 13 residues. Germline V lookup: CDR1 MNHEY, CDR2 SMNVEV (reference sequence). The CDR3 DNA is TGTGCCAGCAGTCTGGGGCAGAACTATGGCTACACCTTC. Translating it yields CASSLGQNYGYTF.

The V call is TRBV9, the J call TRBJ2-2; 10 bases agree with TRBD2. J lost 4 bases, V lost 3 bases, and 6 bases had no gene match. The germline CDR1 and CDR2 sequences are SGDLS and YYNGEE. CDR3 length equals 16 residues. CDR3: CASSAQAGGGTGELFF. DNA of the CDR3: TGTGCCAGCAGCGCCCAAGCGGGGGGGGGCACCGGGGAGCTGTTTTTT.

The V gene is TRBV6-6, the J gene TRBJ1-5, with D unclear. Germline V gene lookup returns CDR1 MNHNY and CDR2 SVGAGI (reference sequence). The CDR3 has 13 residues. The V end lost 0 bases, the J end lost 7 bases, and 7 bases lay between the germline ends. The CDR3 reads CASSYSRYQPQHF. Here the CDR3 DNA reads TGTGCCAGCAGTTACTCCCGCTACCAGCCCCAGCATTTT.

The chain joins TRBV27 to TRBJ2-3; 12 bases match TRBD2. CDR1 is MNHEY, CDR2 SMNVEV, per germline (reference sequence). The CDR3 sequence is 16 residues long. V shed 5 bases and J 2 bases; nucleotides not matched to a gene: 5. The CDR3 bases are TGTGCCAGCAGTCTCCTAGCGGGGGGGCACACAGATACGCAGTATTTT. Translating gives CASSLLAGGHTDTQYF.

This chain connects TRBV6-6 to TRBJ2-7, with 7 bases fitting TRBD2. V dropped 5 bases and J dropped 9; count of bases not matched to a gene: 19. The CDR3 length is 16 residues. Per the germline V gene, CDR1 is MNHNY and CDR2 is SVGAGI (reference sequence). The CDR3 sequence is CASSQTRDYLLRVQYF. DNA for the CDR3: TGTGCCAGCAGTCAGACCCGGGACTATCTTCTACGTGTGCAGTACTTC.

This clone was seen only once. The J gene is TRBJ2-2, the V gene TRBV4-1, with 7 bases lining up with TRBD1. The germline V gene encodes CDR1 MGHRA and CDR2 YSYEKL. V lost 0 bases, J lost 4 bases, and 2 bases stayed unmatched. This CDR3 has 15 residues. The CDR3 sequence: CASSQDDRATGELFF. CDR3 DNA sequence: TGCGCCAGCAGCCAAGACGACAGGGCCACCGGGGAGCTGTTTTTT.

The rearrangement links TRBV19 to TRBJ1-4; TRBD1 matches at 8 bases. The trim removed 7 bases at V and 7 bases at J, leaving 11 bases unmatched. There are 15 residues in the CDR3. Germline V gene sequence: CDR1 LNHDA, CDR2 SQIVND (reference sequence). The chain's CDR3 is CASNLRGRIGEKLFF. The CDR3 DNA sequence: TGTGCCAGTAACCTCAGGGGGCGTATTGGTGAAAAACTGTTTTTT. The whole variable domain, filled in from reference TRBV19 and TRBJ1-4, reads DGGITQSPKYLFRKEGQNVTLSCEQNLNHDAMYWYRQDPGQGLRLIYYSQIVNDFQKGDIAEGYSVSREKKESFPLTVTSAQKNPTAFYLCASNLRGRIGEKLFFGSGTQLSVL.

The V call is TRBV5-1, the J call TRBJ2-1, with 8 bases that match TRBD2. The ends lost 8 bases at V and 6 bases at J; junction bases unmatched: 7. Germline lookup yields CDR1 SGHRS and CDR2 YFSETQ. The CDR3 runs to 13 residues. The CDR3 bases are TGCGCCAGTGCGACTAGCGCGGGCAATGAGCAGTTCTTC. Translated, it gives CASATSAGNEQFF.

DNA of the CDR3: TGTGCCAGCAGCTTAGTGGCTAGCCTGAATCTAAACTACGAGCAGTACTTC. It translates to CASSLVASLNLNYEQYF. V gene TRBV11-2 combines with J gene TRBJ2-7; tentative D call: TRBD2 (5 bases). V lost 1 base and J lost 3, with 19 bases in between. Germline-derived CDR1 and CDR2 are SGHAT and FQNNGV. The CDR3 totals 17 residues.

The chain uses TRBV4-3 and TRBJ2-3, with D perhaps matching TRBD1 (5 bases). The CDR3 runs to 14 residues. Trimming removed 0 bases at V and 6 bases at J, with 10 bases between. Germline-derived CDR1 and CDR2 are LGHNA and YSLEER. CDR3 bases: TGCGCCAGCAGCCAAGAAGGGGAATCGGATACGCAGTATTTT. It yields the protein CASSQEGESDTQYF.

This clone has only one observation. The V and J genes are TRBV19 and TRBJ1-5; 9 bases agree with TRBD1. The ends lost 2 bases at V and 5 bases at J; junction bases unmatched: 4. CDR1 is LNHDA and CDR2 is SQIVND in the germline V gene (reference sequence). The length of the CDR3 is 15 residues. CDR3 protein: CASSITGGWDQPQHF. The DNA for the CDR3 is TGTGCCAGTAGTATAACAGGGGGCTGGGATCAGCCCCAGCATTTT.

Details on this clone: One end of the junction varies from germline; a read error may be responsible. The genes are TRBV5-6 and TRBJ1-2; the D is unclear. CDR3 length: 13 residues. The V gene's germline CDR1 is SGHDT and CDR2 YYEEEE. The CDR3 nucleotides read TGTGCCAGCACCTTGCCCACTGTCTATGGCTACACCTTC. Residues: CASTLPTVYGYTF.

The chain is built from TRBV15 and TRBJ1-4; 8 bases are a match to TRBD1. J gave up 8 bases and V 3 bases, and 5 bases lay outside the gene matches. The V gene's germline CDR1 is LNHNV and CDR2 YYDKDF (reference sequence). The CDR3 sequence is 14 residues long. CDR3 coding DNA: TGTGCCACCAGCAGTGTCAGGGGGCAGGAAAAACTGTTTTTT. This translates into CATSSVRGQEKLFF.

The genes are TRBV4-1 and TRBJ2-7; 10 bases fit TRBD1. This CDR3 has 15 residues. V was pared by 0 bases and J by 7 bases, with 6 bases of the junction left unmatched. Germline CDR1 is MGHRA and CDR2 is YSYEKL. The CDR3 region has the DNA TGCGCCAGCAGCCAAGACGGGACAGGGGTTGTGGAGCAGTACTTC. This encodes CASSQDGTGVVEQYF.

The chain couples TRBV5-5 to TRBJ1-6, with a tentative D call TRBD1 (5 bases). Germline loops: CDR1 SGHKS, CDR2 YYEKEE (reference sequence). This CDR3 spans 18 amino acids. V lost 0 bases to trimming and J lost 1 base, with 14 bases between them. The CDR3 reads CASSLAIQDYSYNSPLHF. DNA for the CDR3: TGTGCCAGCAGCTTGGCGATACAGGATTATTCCTATAATTCACCCCTCCACTTT.

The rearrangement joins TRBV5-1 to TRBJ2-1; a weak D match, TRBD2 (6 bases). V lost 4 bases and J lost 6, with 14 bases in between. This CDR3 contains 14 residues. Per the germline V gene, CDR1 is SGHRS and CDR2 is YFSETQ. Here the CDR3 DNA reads TGCGCCAGCAGCCGGCGACGGGGAGGCAATGAGCAGTTCTTC. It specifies CASSRRRGGNEQFF.

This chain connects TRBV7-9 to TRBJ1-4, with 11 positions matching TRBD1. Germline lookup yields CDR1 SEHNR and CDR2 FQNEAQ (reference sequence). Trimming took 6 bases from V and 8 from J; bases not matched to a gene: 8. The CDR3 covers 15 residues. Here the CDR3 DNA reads TGTGCCAGCAGGCCTGGGACAGGGGGGGGAGAAAAACTGTTTTTT. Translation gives CASRPGTGGGEKLFF.

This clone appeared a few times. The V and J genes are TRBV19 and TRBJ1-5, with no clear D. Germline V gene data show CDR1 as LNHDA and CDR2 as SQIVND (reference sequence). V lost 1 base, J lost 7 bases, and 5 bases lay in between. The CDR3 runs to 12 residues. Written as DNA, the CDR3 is TGTGCCAGTAGTATAGTAAGCCAGCCCCAGCATTTT. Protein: CASSIVSQPQHF. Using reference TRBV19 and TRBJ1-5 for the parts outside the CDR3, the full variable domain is DGGITQSPKYLFRKEGQNVTLSCEQNLNHDAMYWYRQDPGQGLRLIYYSQIVNDFQKGDIAEGYSVSREKKESFPLTVTSAQKNPTAFYLCASSIVSQPQHFGDGTRLSIL.

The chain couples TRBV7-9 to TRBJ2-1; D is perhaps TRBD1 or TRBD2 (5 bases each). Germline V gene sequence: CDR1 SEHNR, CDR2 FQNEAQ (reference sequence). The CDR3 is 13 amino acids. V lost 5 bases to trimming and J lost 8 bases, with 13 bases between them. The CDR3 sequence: CASSPRGWDEQFF. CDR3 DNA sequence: TGTGCCAGCAGCCCTCGGGGCTGGGATGAGCAGTTCTTC.

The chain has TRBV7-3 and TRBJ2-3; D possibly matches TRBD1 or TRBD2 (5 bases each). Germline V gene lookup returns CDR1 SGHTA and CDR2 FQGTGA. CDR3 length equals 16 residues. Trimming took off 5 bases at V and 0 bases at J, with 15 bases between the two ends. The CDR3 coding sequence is TGTGCCAGCAGCACAGGACTGAAAACTAGCACAGATACGCAGTATTTT. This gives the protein CASSTGLKTSTDTQYF.

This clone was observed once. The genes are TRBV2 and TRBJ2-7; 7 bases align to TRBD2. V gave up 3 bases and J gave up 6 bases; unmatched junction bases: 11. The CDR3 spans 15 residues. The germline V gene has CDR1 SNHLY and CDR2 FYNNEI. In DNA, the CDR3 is TGTGCCAGCAGTGATGGGGCGGGAGCCCCTCTCGAGCAGTACTTC. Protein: CASSDGAGAPLEQYF.